A selection of T cell receptor beta chains follows, all from one sample in a study of control samples from healthy donors and cancer patients. Sequencing was performed with immunoSEQ multiplex PCR; in TCRdb, only in-frame clones are kept and a portion is missing. The sample yields some 140,000 clones, roughly 92% seen once. The sample was blood. Receptor source: a man aged 25 to 40 in good health. Each CDR3 is given with its conserved first and last residue. D genes are given only for firm matches.

d_call j_call v_call cdr3_aa cdr3_nt
TRBD2 TRBJ2-3 TRBV11-3 CASSRLAGASDTQYF TGTGCCAGCAGCCGACTAGCGGGAGCCTCCGATACGCAGTATTTT
NA TRBJ1-1 TRBV28 CASSPWGGAVAFF TGTGCCAGCAGCCCGTGGGGGGGGGCGGTAGCTTTCTTT
NA TRBJ2-7 TRBV21-1 CASSKVSSGLNSYEQYF TGTGCCAGCAGCAAAGTCTCCAGCGGGCTTAACTCCTACGAGCAGTACTTC
TRBD2 TRBJ2-2 TRBV11-3 CASSLIGLAAGELFF TGTGCCAGCAGCTTAATAGGACTAGCTGCCGGGGAGCTGTTTTTT
TRBD1 TRBJ1-3 TRBV28 CASGLTGGAGNTIYF TGTGCCAGCGGCCTTACAGGGGGCGCCGGAAACACCATATATTTT
NA TRBJ2-2 TRBV28 CASSHYSGTGELFF TGTGCCAGCAGCCATTATAGCGGCACCGGGGAGCTGTTTTTT
TRBD2 TRBJ2-3 TRBV5-3 CARSLAAGVFTDTQYF TGTGCCAGAAGCTTGGCAGCGGGAGTTTTCACAGATACGCAGTATTTT
NA TRBJ1-4 TRBV11-2 CASSLEGRTEKLFF TGTGCCAGCAGCTTAGAGGGGAGAACTGAAAAACTGTTTTTT
NA TRBJ1-2 TRBV7-8 CASSARNNFLGYGYTF TGTGCCAGCAGCGCTCGAAATAATTTCCTGGGTTATGGCTACACCTTC
NA TRBJ1-1 TRBV6-5 CASSTTGSRNTEAFF TGTGCCAGCAGTACCACAGGGAGTCGGAACACTGAAGCTTTCTTT
NA TRBJ2-4 TRBV2 CASSGAKNIQYF TGTGCCAGCAGCGGAGCCAAAAACATTCAGTACTTC
NA TRBJ2-2 TRBV19 CASSMGWRGELFF TGTGCCAGTAGTATGGGATGGAGAGGGGAGCTGTTTTTT
NA TRBJ1-2 TRBV15 CATSRDGYPYGYTF TGTGCCACCAGCAGAGATGGGTACCCCTATGGCTACACCTTC
NA TRBJ1-2 TRBV27 CASSPDGGGGYGYTF TGTGCCAGCAGCCCAGACGGAGGGGGAGGATATGGCTACACCTTC
NA TRBJ1-1 TRBV2 CASAGTLTEAFF TGTGCCAGCGCCGGGACTCTTACTGAAGCTTTCTTT
NA TRBJ1-1 TRBV6-5 CASSYGSSNTEAFF TGTGCCAGCAGTTATGGCTCCTCGAACACTGAAGCTTTCTTT
TRBD2 TRBJ2-3 TRBV9 CASSATSGSTDTQYF TGTGCCAGCAGCGCCACTAGCGGGAGCACAGATACGCAGTATTTT
NA TRBJ1-4 TRBV25-1 CASSEYRTYATNEKLFF TGTGCCAGCAGTGAATACAGAACCTATGCAACTAATGAAAAACTGTTTTTT
NA TRBJ2-1 TRBV24-1 CATSEGAGPVWEQFF TGTGCCACCAGTGAAGGTGCGGGCCCCGTGTGGGAGCAGTTCTTC
TRBD2 TRBJ2-7 TRBV10-1 CASSESAGGIGYEQYF TGCGCCAGCAGTGAGTCGGCGGGAGGTATCGGCTACGAGCAGTACTTC
NA TRBJ2-2 TRBV9 CASSPRLIAGELFF TGTGCCAGCAGCCCCCGACTAATCGCCGGGGAGCTGTTTTTT
NA TRBJ2-1 TRBV24-1 CATSGVGGAPSYNEQFF TGTGCCACCAGTGGCGTTGGGGGAGCCCCATCCTACAATGAGCAGTTCTTC
TRBD1 TRBJ1-2 TRBV5-6 CASSFRDRYYGYTF TGTGCCAGCAGCTTCCGGGACAGGTACTATGGCTACACCTTC
NA TRBJ1-3 TRBV9 CASSVDRQNPHISGNTIYF TGTGCCAGCAGCGTAGATCGACAGAACCCTCACATCTCTGGAAACACCATATATTTT
NA TRBJ1-2 TRBV19 CASSIAGDYGYTF TGTGCCAGTAGTATAGCAGGGGATTATGGCTACACCTTC
TRBD1 TRBJ2-7 TRBV6-4 CASSDPPGQGCYEQYF TGTGCCAGCAGTGACCCGCCGGGACAGGGTTGTTACGAGCAGTACTTC
NA TRBJ1-1 TRBV3-1/TRBV3-2 CASSQVSSEAFF TGTGCCAGCAGCCAAGTGAGCTCTGAAGCTTTCTTT
NA TRBJ1-5 TRBV19 CASSFQGDGQPQHF TGTGCCAGTAGTTTCCAGGGAGATGGTCAGCCCCAGCATTTT
TRBD1 TRBJ1-1 TRBV28 CASSQPGTGMTEAFF TGTGCCAGCAGTCAACCCGGGACAGGTATGACTGAAGCTTTCTTT
NA TRBJ1-1 TRBV19 CASSRRHEAVKGRGEAFF TGTGCCAGTAGTAGAAGACACGAGGCTGTTAAAGGACGAGGTGAAGCTTTCTTT
NA TRBJ2-3 TRBV7-2 CASSLGPTDTQYF TGTGCCAGCTCTCTCGGCCCCACAGATACGCAGTATTTT